The present TCR beta chain was sequenced within a study of molecular identifiers for immune sequencing clone quantification. In this sample, this clonotype turned up a few times. The CDR3 totals 16 residues. Germline V gene lookup returns CDR1 DFQATT and CDR2 SNEGSKA (reference sequence). The ends were cut back, 0 bases at V and 5 bases at J, with 20 bases in the middle. TCRdb used MiXCR to reprocess the PCR reads, holding one entry per CDR3 protein. The data show about 320,000 distinct CDR3 sequences, 20% to 25% seen once. The sequencing sample was made of naive CD8+ T cells from blood, with Jurkat cell RNA spiked in. Sample subset: FACS-sorted CD8+CD4-CCR7+CD45RA+ naive T cells. The rearrangement uses TRBV20-1 and TRBJ2-7; a possible D gene is TRBD2 (6 bases). The sequence was obtained from a human donor in good health. Some libraries in this study had Jurkat cell RNA spiked in. The CDR3 sequence is CSARDGGIGVGNEQYF. CDR3 sequence (DNA): TGCAGTGCTAGAGATGGGGGGATTGGGGTTGGTAACGAGCAGTACTTC.